This T cell receptor (beta chain) comes out of a study of cytomegalovirus exposure and HLA in healthy donors. Study-wide results and limits: Confirmation in vitro established that three CMV-associated chains were specific for CMV antigens. Generally TCR sequences proved uncommon, though certain public TCRs appeared in numerous donors. The tendency of first-cohort TCR clusters to co-occur in the approximately 120 validation repertoires was identified by a subsequent analysis.

Germline CDR1 SGDLS, CDR2 YYNGEE. Trimming pared 2 bases from V and 5 bases from J, leaving 14 bases between. The CDR3 contains 14 residues. TCRdb keeps only in-frame clones here, not all; method: immunoSEQ multiplex PCR. Of some 71,000 clones in the sample, 94% were seen once. A remark on this clone: The antigen is unknown.

This TCR came from a woman in her late teens or twenties in good health and CMV-seronegative. The source material was PBMCs. This chain joins TRBV9 and TRBJ2-7; the D gene is possibly TRBD1 (6 bases). CDR3 DNA: TGTGCCAGCAGCGTTACAGGGTCCCTAAACGAGCAGTACTTC. This sequence encodes CASSVTGSLNEQYF.